The table lists the clone carrying this TCR beta chain with a few counts. The source of the sample is a study of patients and donors after allogeneic stem cell transplantation. TCRdb reprocessed the RT-PCR reads via MiXCR and lists one record per CDR3 protein. Among over 65,000 distinct CDR3 sequences listed, around 27% were seen once. The germline V gene has CDR1 SQVTM and CDR2 ANQGSEA. Trimming removed 4 bases at V and 2 bases at J, with 10 bases between. The CDR3 totals 13 residues. The rearrangement uses TRBV29-1 and TRBJ2-3; no definite D call. This clonotype was obtained from a human donor who was either an allogeneic HSCT recipient or a stem cell or donor lymphocyte infusion donor (not recorded which). It is not recorded whose cells these are; they may come from a transplant donor. Specimen: blood, either unsorted or a sorted T cell fraction (not recorded which). CDR3 coding DNA: TGCAGCGTTGCACAGCCCCACACAGATACGCAGTATTTT. Its protein product is CSVAQPHTDTQYF.